This entry lists 18 T cell receptor beta chains sequenced from one sample in a study of blood T cell repertoires in COVID-19 (dated by TCRdb to the early 2020s). Library method: the immunoSEQ multiplex PCR assay. What TCRdb holds here is the immuneACCESS table cut down to in-frame rearrangements. Part of the clones is not present; checked against another copy, under half of the missing clones reflect an unresolved V gene, and the others are unexplained. The sample has about 90,000 clones on record, over 60% of them singletons. The top ten constitute more than 6.5% of the sample. Source material: peripheral blood. The receptors originated from a man in his 70s with acute or convalescent COVID-19.

This chain links TRBV2 with TRBJ2-3; 9 bases agree with TRBD2. V trimming: 11 bases; J trimming: 3 bases; junction bases outside the gene matches: 12. The CDR3 is 15 amino acids. The germline gives CDR1 SNHLY, CDR2 FYNNEI. CDR3 sequence reads: CAQAAGGGRTDTQYF. CDR3 nucleotide sequence: TGTGCCCAAGCAGCGGGGGGCGGTAGGACAGATACGCAGTATTTT. The entire variable domain, with the rest obtained from reference TRBV2 and TRBJ2-3, is as follows: EPEVTQTPSHQVTQMGQEVILRCVPISNHLYFYWYRQILGQKVEFLVSFYNNEISEKSEIFDDQFSVERPDGSNFTLKIRSTKLEDSAMYFCAQAAGGGRTDTQYFGPGTRLTVL.

The rearrangement uses TRBV6-5 and TRBJ1-1; D is uncertain. This CDR3 comprises 15 residues. Trimming removed 6 bases at V and 0 bases at J, with 14 bases between. Germline assignment: CDR1 MNHEY and CDR2 SVGAGI. As DNA, the CDR3 is TGTGCCAGCAGCGCGGAGGGTAACTTGAACACTGAAGCTTTCTTT. This gives the protein CASSAEGNLNTEAFF.

This chain joins TRBV7-9 and TRBJ2-3; 12 bases agree with TRBD1. Losses at the gene ends were 3 bases for V and 6 bases for J; bases not matched to a gene: 1. The CDR3 covers 14 residues. The V gene's germline CDR1 is SEHNR and CDR2 FQNEAQ (reference sequence). CDR3 sequence reads: CASSLGQGADTQYF. The CDR3 DNA reads TGTGCCAGCAGCTTGGGACAGGGGGCGGATACGCAGTATTTT.

J is TRBJ1-2 and V is TRBV6-1; TRBD1 is a possible D gene (5 bases). Germline CDR1 reads MNHNS; CDR2 reads SASEGT. This CDR3 is built from 14 residues. Between the trimmed V and J ends, which lost 5 bases and 0 bases, there was a span of 10 bases. The DNA for the CDR3 is TGTGCCAGCAGTCCCGGGGGGTCTAACTATGGCTACACCTTC. Protein: CASSPGGSNYGYTF.

The chain uses TRBV27 and TRBJ1-2; D ambiguous. The length of the CDR3 is 13 residues. V was cut by 7 bases and J by 7 bases, with 16 bases left in between. From germline, CDR1 is MNHEY and CDR2 SMNVEV (reference sequence). The CDR3 DNA reads TGTGCCAGCACCGCGAGCTTAACGAGTGGCTACACCTTC. It encodes CASTASLTSGYTF.

This chain uses TRBV29-1 with TRBJ1-2, with a tentative D call TRBD1 (6 bases). The CDR3 has 11 residues. Looked up from germline, CDR1 is SQVTM and CDR2 is ANQGSEA. V was trimmed by 3 bases and J by 8 bases, leaving 10 bases between them. Written as DNA, the CDR3 is TGCAGCGTTGACAGGGGTGGGGGCTACACCTTC. Amino acids: CSVDRGGGYTF.

The gene calls are TRBV12-5 and TRBJ1-5; 7 bases match TRBD1. The CDR3 sequence is 16 residues long. The germline V gene has CDR1 LGHNT and CDR2 FRNRAP. Unmatched junction bases numbered 9, after V lost 6 bases and J lost 1 base. This chain's CDR3 is CASGGTETGSNQPQHF. The CDR3 DNA is TGTGCTAGTGGCGGGACAGAAACGGGCAGCAATCAGCCCCAGCATTTT.

The rearrangement links TRBV18 to TRBJ1-4; D is ambiguous. V was pared by 3 bases and J by 0 bases, with 8 bases between. Germline V CDR1 and CDR2: KGHSH, LQKENI. CDR3 length equals 15 residues. CDR3 protein: CASSPSGATNEKLFF. The CDR3 bases are TGTGCCAGCTCACCCTCCGGTGCAACTAATGAAAAACTGTTTTTT.

This chain links TRBV28 with TRBJ1-1, with D hard to call. The CDR3 totals 14 residues. Germline loops: CDR1 MDHEN, CDR2 SYDVKM. Trimming left V 1 base short and J 3 bases short, with 9 bases between. Here the CDR3 reads CASSLLEGYTEAFF. As DNA, the CDR3 is TGTGCCAGCAGTTTATTAGAGGGCTACACTGAAGCTTTCTTT.

The chain employs TRBV5-6 and TRBJ1-4; TRBD1 matches at 8 bases. This CDR3 contains 14 residues. V shed 4 bases and J 8 bases; nucleotides not matched to a gene: 7. Germline CDR1 SGHDT, CDR2 YYEEEE. CDR3 sequence (DNA): TGTGCCAGCAGCCGGACAGGGATAAACGAAAAACTGTTTTTT. Its protein product is CASSRTGINEKLFF.

The table lists this clone with a count of one. This chain joins TRBV15 and TRBJ2-5; D remains ambiguous. This CDR3 is built from 14 residues. Germline assignment: CDR1 LNHNV and CDR2 YYDKDF (reference sequence). V gave up 0 bases and J gave up 3 bases, with 8 bases separating them. The CDR3: CATSREVTEETQYF. The CDR3 DNA reads TGTGCCACCAGCAGAGAAGTAACAGAAGAGACCCAGTACTTC. Complete variable domain (other parts from reference TRBV15 and TRBJ2-5): DAMVIQNPRYQVTQFGKPVTLSCSQTLNHNVMYWYQQKSSQAPKLLFHYYDKDFNNEADTPDNFQSRRPNTSFCFLDIRSPGLGDTAMYLCATSREVTEETQYFGPGTRLLVL.

This clone was observed once. The V gene is TRBV27, the J gene TRBJ2-2; 7 bases map to TRBD2. The CDR3 contains 17 residues. CDR1 is MNHEY and CDR2 is SMNVEV in the germline V gene (reference sequence). The trim removed 3 bases at V and 1 base at J, leaving 8 bases unmatched. DNA for the CDR3: TGTGCCAGCAGTTTGTGGGGAGGGGTTGGGAACACCGGGGAGCTGTTTTTT. Amino acid sequence: CASSLWGGVGNTGELFF.

The V gene is TRBV5-6, the J gene TRBJ1-5, with 9 nucleotides matching TRBD1. Germline V lookup: CDR1 SGHDT, CDR2 YYEEEE. The CDR3 is 14 residues long. J was trimmed by 4 bases and V by 5 bases; bases with no gene match: 4. The CDR3 loop is CASSRGQGNQPQHF. CDR3 in DNA: TGTGCCAGCAGTCGCGGACAGGGGAATCAGCCCCAGCATTTT. Full variable domain (outside the CDR3, taken from reference TRBV5-6 and TRBJ1-5): DAGVTQSPTHLIKTRGQQVTLRCSPKSGHDTVSWYQQALGQGPQFIFQYYEEEERQRGNFPDRFSGHQFPNYSSELNVNALLLGDSALYLCASSRGQGNQPQHFGDGTRLSIL.

The chain employs TRBV19 and TRBJ2-7; a weak D match, TRBD1 (5 bases). V dropped 5 bases and J dropped 4 bases, with 15 bases sitting between them. The germline V gene has CDR1 LNHDA and CDR2 SQIVND (reference sequence). The CDR3 has 14 amino acids. The CDR3 reads CASSPVGASYEQYF. The CDR3 DNA follows: TGTGCCAGTAGTCCCGTAGGGGCTTCTTACGAGCAGTACTTC. The full variable domain, rest sourced from reference TRBV19 and TRBJ2-7, is DGGITQSPKYLFRKEGQNVTLSCEQNLNHDAMYWYRQDPGQGLRLIYYSQIVNDFQKGDIAEGYSVSREKKESFPLTVTSAQKNPTAFYLCASSPVGASYEQYFGPGTRLTVT.

This clone has just one count. The V and J genes are TRBV28 and TRBJ1-4, with D perhaps matching TRBD1 (6 bases). Germline V gene lookup returns CDR1 MDHEN and CDR2 SYDVKM. V shed 6 bases and J shed 6 bases, with 17 bases lying between them. This CDR3 region has 15 residues. CDR3 region: CASSPMGGGDEKLFF. The CDR3 region has the DNA TGTGCCAGCAGCCCCATGGGAGGGGGTGATGAAAAACTGTTTTTT.

V and J are TRBV5-6 and TRBJ2-1; D gene uncertain. The CDR3 is 13 residues long. The V gene's germline CDR1 is SGHDT and CDR2 YYEEEE. Deletions cut 4 bases from V and 1 base from J, with 6 bases between. CDR3 nucleotide sequence: TGTGCCAGCAGCCCCGGTTCCTACAATGAGCAGTTCTTC. Protein: CASSPGSYNEQFF.

This clone was found once. This rearrangement joins TRBV28 to TRBJ2-7; 8 bases map to TRBD1. The V gene's germline CDR1 is MDHEN and CDR2 SYDVKM. Unmatched junction bases numbered 16, after V lost 6 bases and J lost 3 bases. This CDR3 is built from 17 residues. CDR3 region: CASSSRDYWGQDYEQYF. CDR3 bases: TGTGCCAGCAGCTCCCGGGATTATTGGGGACAGGACTACGAGCAGTACTTC.

This clone occurred a few times. The genes are TRBV14 and TRBJ1-2; D remains unclear. This CDR3 contains 13 residues. Germline CDR1 SGHDN, CDR2 FVKESK. V was pared by 4 bases and J by 3 bases, with 9 bases between. The CDR3 bases are TGTGCCAGCAGCCTCGGAGGGTACTATGGCTACACCTTC. This gives the protein CASSLGGYYGYTF.